The present T cell receptor (beta chain) was sequenced within a study of T cell changes during pregnancy in multiple sclerosis. The table came from immunoSEQ multiplex PCR; TCRdb's copy has only in-frame clones and leaves some out. The sample includes 75,000 to 90,000 clones, just over 90% of them seen just once. The CDR3 consists of 15 residues. With 0 bases removed from V and 3 bases from J, the gap between germline ends came to 11 bases. CDR1 KGHSH and CDR2 LQKENI come from the germline V gene. V gene TRBV18 combines with J gene TRBJ1-1; TRBD1 might be the D (5 bases). This sequence originates from a female donor with multiple sclerosis, enrolled in a pregnancy study. Here the sequenced sample was CD4+ T cells from peripheral blood mononuclear cells, taken before pregnancy. CDR3 in amino acids: CASSPPSRGDTEAFF. The CDR3 bases are TGTGCCAGCTCACCACCGTCGCGGGGCGACACTGAAGCTTTCTTT.